This is a list of T cell receptor beta chains from one sample in a study of T cell responses to AZD1222 COVID-19 vaccine. The assay was immunoSEQ multiplex PCR, and TCRdb's table has in-frame clones only and misses some. This sample has over 70,000 clones; roughly nine tenths occur once, and the top ten carry roughly 5%. The input for sequencing was peripheral blood, taken 28 days after the second AZD1222 dose. The source of these receptors is an adult who received the AZD1222 COVID-19 vaccine. CDR3s include the opening cysteine and the closing phenylalanine or tryptophan. D genes are given only for firm matches. Rows may omit the clone size; those that give it use once, few, many or a size class.

>-|-|TRBV19|TRBJ1-6
TGTGCCAGTAGTATGGCAGGGGATGATAATTCACCCCTCCACTTT
CASSMAGDDNSPLHF
>-|-|TRBV28|TRBJ1-6
TGTGCCAGCAGACTGTCGGTTTTGTACTCACCCCTCCACTTT
CASRLSVLYSPLHF
>-|-|TRBV6-2/TRBV6-3|TRBJ2-7
TGTGCCAGCAGTCGGACATGGGGGGTTTACGAGCAGTACTTC
CASSRTWGVYEQYF
>-|-|TRBV6-5|TRBJ2-1
TGTGCCAGCAGCAACCTAGCAGGGGAGCAGTTCTTC
CASSNLAGEQFF
>TRBD1|-|TRBV7-3|TRBJ2-2
TGTGCCAGCAGACCCGGGACAGGGAACACCGGGGAGCTGTTTTTT
CASRPGTGNTGELFF
>-|-|TRBV6-5|TRBJ1-5
TGTGCCAGCAGTTACTCGAGCCATAGCAATCAGCCCCAGCATTTT
CASSYSSHSNQPQHF
>-|-|TRBV30|TRBJ1-3
TGTGCCTGGAGTGTAACGGGGGGGCACTCTGGAAACACCATATATTTT
CAWSVTGGHSGNTIYF
>-|few|TRBV6-2/TRBV6-3|TRBJ2-2
TGTGCCAGCAGTTACGGACCCACCGGGGAGCTGTTTTTT
CASSYGPTGELFF
>-|-|TRBV7-8|TRBJ1-1
TGTGCCAGCAGCTGGGGGAGGGGGAACACTGAAGCTTTCTTT
CASSWGRGNTEAFF
>-|once|TRBV12-2|TRBJ2-1
TGTGCAAGTCGCTTAGACCCTTTTCTGAGGTTGGGGCAGTTCTTC
CASRLDPFLRLGQFF
>-|-|TRBV12-3/TRBV12-4|TRBJ1-2
TGTGCCAGCAGTTTAGGACGGATGTATGGCTACACCTTC
CASSLGRMYGYTF
>-|-|TRBV28|TRBJ1-1
TGTGCCAGCAGGGAAACAGGGATAGGAAACACTGAAGCTTTCTTT
CASRETGIGNTEAFF
>-|-|TRBV7-2|TRBJ2-3
TGTGCCAGCAGCTCCATGCCCACAGATACGCAGTATTTT
CASSSMPTDTQYF
>-|-|TRBV6-5|TRBJ2-3
TGTGCCAGCAGTCACAATCGGGTGGATACGCAGTATTTT
CASSHNRVDTQYF
>-|-|TRBV7-2|TRBJ1-2
TGTGCCAGCAGCTTAGTACGACGGGACTATGGCTACACCTTC
CASSLVRRDYGYTF
>-|-|TRBV6-2/TRBV6-3|TRBJ1-2
TGTGCCAGCAGTTATAACCCGGGGTATGGCTACACCTTC
CASSYNPGYGYTF
>-|-|TRBV9|TRBJ1-2
TGTGCCAGCAGCGCGCAGGGGAGCGGCTACACCTTC
CASSAQGSGYTF
>TRBD1|-|TRBV19|TRBJ1-3
TGTGCCAGTAGTATCCGACAGGGATCGGGAAACACCATATATTTT
CASSIRQGSGNTIYF
>-|-|TRBV28|TRBJ1-5
TGTGCCAGTAGCCGGGGGGATCAGCATTTT
CASSRGDQHF
>-|-|TRBV5-3|TRBJ1-2
TGTGCCAGAAGAACTTACAGTACCTTGGCCTATGGCTACACCTTC
CARRTYSTLAYGYTF
>-|-|TRBV14|TRBJ2-7
TGTGCCAGCAGCGATACGACAGGTTTATCCTACGAGCAGTACTTC
CASSDTTGLSYEQYF
>-|once|TRBV7-3|TRBJ1-1
TGTGCCAGCAGTTTCGGGACCCGGAACACTGAAGCTTTCTTT
CASSFGTRNTEAFF
>TRBD2|few|TRBV14|TRBJ2-2
TGTGCCAGCAGCCAAGATCGGAGCGATGCTAGCGGATACACCGGGGAGCTGTTTTTT
CASSQDRSDASGYTGELFF
>-|-|TRBV10-1|TRBJ1-5
TGCGCCAGCATCTTTCGGACTCAATGGGTAGGGGCCCAGCATTTT
CASIFRTQWVGAQHF
>TRBD1|-|TRBV9|TRBJ2-1
TGTGCCAGCAGCGTAGATTTACAGGGGGATCCTGAGCAGTTCTTC
CASSVDLQGDPEQFF
>-|-|TRBV9|TRBJ1-5
TGTGCCAGCAGCGATGGGTTTTCGGGTCAGCCCCAGCATTTT
CASSDGFSGQPQHF
>-|-|TRBV19|TRBJ1-2
TGTGCCAGTAGTACACTAACGAAGAGGAGGTATGGCTACACCTTC
CASSTLTKRRYGYTF
>-|-|TRBV7-2|TRBJ2-2
TGTGCCAGCAGCTTAAGGGGTCGCACCGGGGAGCTGTTTTTT
CASSLRGRTGELFF